This is a list of T cell receptor beta chains from one sample in a study of blood T cell repertoires in COVID-19. This table comes from immunoSEQ multiplex PCR, and its TCRdb copy is limited to in-frame clones, with some not included. This sample yields 95,000 to 110,000 clones, of which 90% to 95% are seen a single time; roughly 5.6% belongs to the top ten. Sequenced material: peripheral blood. These receptors were obtained from a human donor in a cohort sampled during active COVID-19. Each CDR3 is given with its conserved first and last residue. The order of the fields is D gene, J gene, clone size, V gene, CDR3 DNA, CDR3 protein. A D gene is named only where the DNA matches it firmly. Size tells how often a clone was seen (once, few, many) or the class of an expanded clone, and some rows leave it out.

>-|TRBJ2-3|-|TRBV5-8
TGTGCCAGCAGCTTTCGCCAGGGAACGCAGTATTTT
CASSFRQGTQYF
>-|TRBJ2-1|-|TRBV19
TGTGCCAGTAGAATGGGCGGGCGGCTCAATGAGCAGTTCTTC
CASRMGGRLNEQFF
>TRBD1|TRBJ1-2|-|TRBV4-1
TGCGCCAGCAGCCAAGATCCGGGGACAGGGTATGGCTACACCTTC
CASSQDPGTGYGYTF
>-|TRBJ2-7|once|TRBV6-5
TGTGCCAGCAGTTACTCGGGGCTGACCTCCGGTCACGAGCAGTACTTC
CASSYSGLTSGHEQYF
>-|TRBJ1-2|-|TRBV28
TGTGCCAGCAGTCCCCCGGACGCGGGGAGGCTGCGAGGCTACACCTTC
CASSPPDAGRLRGYTF
>-|TRBJ2-3|-|TRBV2
TGTGCCAGCAGTGAGGCCAGCGTAAGCACAGATACGCAGTATTTT
CASSEASVSTDTQYF
>TRBD1|TRBJ1-5|few|TRBV10-1
TGCGCCAGCAGTGAGGACAGGGATAGCAATCAGCCCCAGCATTTT
CASSEDRDSNQPQHF
>-|TRBJ2-7|-|TRBV30
TGTGCCTGGAGTGTACCCGGGACTGTATACGAGCAGTACTTC
CAWSVPGTVYEQYF
>TRBD2|TRBJ2-7|-|TRBV12-3/TRBV12-4
TGTGCCAGCAGTTCCGGGAGGCCCGAGCAGTACTTC
CASSSGRPEQYF
>-|TRBJ2-2|once|TRBV29-1
TGCAGCGTTGGTTGGGGGCGCGGTACCGGGGAGCTGTTTTTT
CSVGWGRGTGELFF
>TRBD2|TRBJ2-5|once|TRBV6-2/TRBV6-3
TGTGCCAGCAGTTACGGGGGCCTAGCGGGAGGTTTGGGCGAGGAGACCCAGTACTTC
CASSYGGLAGGLGEETQYF
>-|TRBJ1-2|-|TRBV7-8
TGTGCCAGCAGCTTCGGGGGGCGGGGAGGGTTTTGGTACACCTTC
CASSFGGRGGFWYTF
>-|TRBJ1-1|-|TRBV12-3/TRBV12-4
TGTGCCAGCAGTTTCGGGACTGAAGCTTTCTTT
CASSFGTEAFF
>TRBD2|TRBJ2-2|-|TRBV7-8
TGTGCCAGCAGTACATCGCCTAGCGGGGTCACCGGGGAGCTGTTTTTT
CASSTSPSGVTGELFF
>-|TRBJ2-1|-|TRBV21-1
TGTGCCAGCAGCAAACAGTTGCGGAGGAGACCCCTCGCGCAGTTCTTC
CASSKQLRRRPLAQFF
>TRBD1|TRBJ2-2|-|TRBV9
TGTGCCAGCAGCGAGCGAACCGGGACAGGGATCACCGGGGAGCTGTTTTTT
CASSERTGTGITGELFF
>TRBD1|TRBJ2-7|few|TRBV4-3
TGCGCCAGCAGCCGGGACAGGGGCCTTTACGAGCAGTACTTC
CASSRDRGLYEQYF
>-|TRBJ2-7|-|TRBV7-2
TGTGCCAGCAGCCCGGGCGGGTCACCCAGCAAGCAGTACTTC
CASSPGGSPSKQYF
>TRBD1|TRBJ2-5|-|TRBV3-1/TRBV3-2
TGTGCCAGCAGCCAAGATTGGGCAGGGGGCGATTTCGAGACCCAGTACTTC
CASSQDWAGGDFETQYF
>-|TRBJ1-1|-|TRBV7-8
TGTGCCAGCAGCCTGACAGCCAACACTGAAGCTTTCTTT
CASSLTANTEAFF
>TRBD2|TRBJ2-1|-|TRBV6-2/TRBV6-3
TGTGCCAGCAGTGCCGGGACTAGCGGGTCAGGTGAGCAGTTCTTC
CASSAGTSGSGEQFF
>-|TRBJ1-1|-|TRBV12-5
TGTGCTAGTGGTTTGGTACCCCCTGGGCAGGCAGTCACTGAAGCTTTCTTT
CASGLVPPGQAVTEAFF
>TRBD1|TRBJ2-2|once|TRBV7-2
TGTGCCAGCAGCCCCAGGACAGGGGGCACCGGGGAGCTGTTTTTT
CASSPRTGGTGELFF
>-|TRBJ2-1|-|TRBV2
TGTGCCAGCAGTGGGGACTCCAATGAGCAGTTCTTC
CASSGDSNEQFF
>TRBD2|TRBJ2-2|-|TRBV19
TGTGCCAGTAGTATGCGGGGGAGTAACACCGGGGAGCTGTTTTTT
CASSMRGSNTGELFF
>-|TRBJ2-5|once|TRBV5-1
TGCGCCAGCAGCTTTAGCCCATGGGGGCAGCAAGAGACCCAGTACTTC
CASSFSPWGQQETQYF
>TRBD1|TRBJ2-7|-|TRBV11-2
TGTGCCAGCAGGGAGAAGGGACAGGGGAGAGGCCCCTACGAGCAGTACTTC
CASREKGQGRGPYEQYF
>TRBD1|TRBJ2-2|-|TRBV6-2/TRBV6-3
TGTGCCAGCAGTTCCACAGACAGGGGGCTAGCCGGGGAGCTGTTTTTT
CASSSTDRGLAGELFF